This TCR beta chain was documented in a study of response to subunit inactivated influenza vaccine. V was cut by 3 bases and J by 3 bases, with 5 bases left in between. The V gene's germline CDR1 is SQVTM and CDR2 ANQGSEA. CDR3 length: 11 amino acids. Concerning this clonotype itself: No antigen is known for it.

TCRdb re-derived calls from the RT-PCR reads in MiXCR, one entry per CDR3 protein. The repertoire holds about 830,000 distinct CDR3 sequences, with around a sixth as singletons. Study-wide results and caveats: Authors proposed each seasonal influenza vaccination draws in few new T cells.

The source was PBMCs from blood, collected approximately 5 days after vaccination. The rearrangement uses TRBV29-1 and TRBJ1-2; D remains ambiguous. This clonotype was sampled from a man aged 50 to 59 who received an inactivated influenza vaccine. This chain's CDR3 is CSVDADYGYTF. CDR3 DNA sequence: TGCAGCGTTGACGCGGACTATGGCTACACCTTC.